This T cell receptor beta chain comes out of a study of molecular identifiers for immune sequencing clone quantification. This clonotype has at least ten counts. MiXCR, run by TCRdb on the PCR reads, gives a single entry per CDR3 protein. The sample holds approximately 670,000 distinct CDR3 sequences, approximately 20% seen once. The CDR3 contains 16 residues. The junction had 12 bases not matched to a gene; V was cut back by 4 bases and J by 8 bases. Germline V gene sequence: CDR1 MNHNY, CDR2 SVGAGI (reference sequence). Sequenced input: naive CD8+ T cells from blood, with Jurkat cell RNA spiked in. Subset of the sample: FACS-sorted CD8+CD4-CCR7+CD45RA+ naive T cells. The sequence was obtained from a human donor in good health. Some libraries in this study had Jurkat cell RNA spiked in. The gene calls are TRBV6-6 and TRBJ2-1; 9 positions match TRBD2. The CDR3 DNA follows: TGTGCCAGCAGTTCGGGTAGCGGGGGTGGTAGAGATGAGCAGTTCTTC. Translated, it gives CASSSGSGGGRDEQFF.